This T cell receptor (beta chain) was captured by sequencing in a study of early stage breast cancer tumors. Study details: Twelve of the 16 invasive tumors were ER+, PR+ and HER2-.

TCRdb's table, derived via immunoSEQ multiplex PCR, lists solely in-frame clones and lacks some. The sample has tens of thousands of clones, roughly 81% seen once; the top ten hold roughly 9.9%. V lost 3 bases to trimming and J lost 1 base; unmatched junction nucleotides: 0. Germline lookup yields CDR1 MGHRA and CDR2 YSYEKL. The CDR3 spans 14 residues. Findings and caveats of the study: Enriched TCRB sequences shared across patients were mostly commonly generated sequences. Compared with adjacent normal breast, tumors showed 2.5 to 3-fold denser, more clonal T cells.

Note on this clone: The antigen is not known.

Sequenced material: blood. The source of this sequence is a person aged 50-59 years with breast cancer. The chain is built from TRBV4-1 and TRBJ1-3, with 7 bases aligning to TRBD1. The chain's CDR3 is CASSQTGSGNTIYF. CDR3 DNA sequence: TGCGCCAGCAGCCAGACAGGGTCTGGAAACACCATATATTTT.